This T cell receptor (beta chain) was sequenced for a study of T cell responses to AZD1222 COVID-19 vaccine. Overall study context: Analyses pooled second doses at about 4 or about 12 weeks.

In germline, CDR1 is SGHRS, CDR2 YFSETQ. V dropped 5 bases and J dropped 0 bases, with 11 bases sitting between them. This CDR3 contains 14 residues. The study, taken as a whole, reports: AZD1222 recipients seropositive at baseline numbered only 5 to 7.

About this clone itself: What it binds is unknown.

Sequencing was performed with immunoSEQ multiplex PCR; in TCRdb, only in-frame clones are kept and a portion is missing. Of more than 80,000 clones in the sample, approximately 90% were seen once. V is TRBV5-1 and J is TRBJ1-1; possibly TRBD1 for D (5 bases). The sequence was collected from an adult in good health. Sequencing was performed on peripheral blood, taken on day 0 of AZD1222 vaccination. In DNA form, the CDR3 reads TGCGCCAGCAGACCAGGGTCCATGAACACTGAAGCTTTCTTT. This gives the protein CASRPGSMNTEAFF.